This TCR beta chain came from a study of CD8 T cells in ankylosing spondylitis. General study points: Seemingly distinctive of ankylosing spondylitis blood was a TCR beta motif formed by eight highly homologous variants.

This clonotype was recorded a few times. Its specificity is unknown. CDR1 and CDR2 from the germline V gene are MNHEY and SVGAGI. The V end was cut by 0 bases, the J end by 10 bases, with 19 bases between. This CDR3 is built from 17 residues. TCRdb independently ran MiXCR on the 5' RACE reads; one entry per CDR3 protein. In the table there are approximately 500,000 distinct CDR3 sequences, approximately 12% of which are singletons. The chain joins TRBV6-5 to TRBJ1-6; tentatively, D is TRBD1 (6 bases). The receptor was derived from a male donor with ankylosing spondylitis. Material for sequencing was blood, either unsorted or a sorted T cell fraction (not recorded which). In nucleotides, the CDR3 is TGTGCCAGCAGTTACTCCTACGGGGGCACCTCGGGGTCACCCCTCCACTTT. Its translation: CASSYSYGGTSGSPLHF.